The sequence of this T cell receptor beta chain was determined in a study of T cell changes during pregnancy in multiple sclerosis. Clones were read by immunoSEQ multiplex PCR, and TCRdb kept only the in-frame ones, dropping some. This table has around 40,000 clones, more than 90% appearing once. V was cut by 3 bases and J by 2 bases, with 13 bases left in between. This CDR3 is 16 amino acids long. Germline V CDR1 and CDR2: MNHEY, SVGAGI. The origin of this receptor is a female donor with multiple sclerosis, enrolled in a pregnancy study. Sequences were derived from CD4+ T cells from peripheral blood mononuclear cells, sampled in the second trimester of pregnancy. The chain joins TRBV6-5 to TRBJ2-2; a weak D match, TRBD2 (6 bases). The CDR3 loop is CASSYAAGINTGELFF. Written as DNA, the CDR3 is TGTGCCAGCAGTTATGCGGCGGGGATAAACACCGGGGAGCTGTTTTTT.